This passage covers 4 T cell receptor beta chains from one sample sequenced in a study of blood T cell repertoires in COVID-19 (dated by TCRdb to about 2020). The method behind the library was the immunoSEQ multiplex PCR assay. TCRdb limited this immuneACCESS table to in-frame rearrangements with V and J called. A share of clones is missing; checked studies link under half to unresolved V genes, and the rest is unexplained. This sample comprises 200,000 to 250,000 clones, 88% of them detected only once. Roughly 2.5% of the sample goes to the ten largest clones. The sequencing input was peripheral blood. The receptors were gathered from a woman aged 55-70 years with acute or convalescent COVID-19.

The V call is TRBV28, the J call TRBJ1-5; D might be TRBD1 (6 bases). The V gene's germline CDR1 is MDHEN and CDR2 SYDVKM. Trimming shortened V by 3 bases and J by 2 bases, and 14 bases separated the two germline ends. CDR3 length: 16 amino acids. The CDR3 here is CASSFSGGSGNQPQHF. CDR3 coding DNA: TGTGCCAGCAGTTTCTCGGGGGGCAGTGGCAATCAGCCCCAGCATTTT.

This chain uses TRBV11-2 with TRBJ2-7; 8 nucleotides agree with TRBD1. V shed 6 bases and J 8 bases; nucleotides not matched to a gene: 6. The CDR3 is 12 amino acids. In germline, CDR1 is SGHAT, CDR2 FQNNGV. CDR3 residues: CASRTGVLKQYF. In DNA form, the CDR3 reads TGTGCCAGCAGGACAGGGGTTTTGAAGCAGTACTTC. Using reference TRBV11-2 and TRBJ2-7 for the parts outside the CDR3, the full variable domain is EAGVAQSPRYKIIEKRQSVAFWCNPISGHATLYWYQQILGQGPKLLIQFQNNGVVDDSQLPKDRFSAERLKGVDSTLKIQPAKLEDSAVYLCASRTGVLKQYFGPGTRLTVT.

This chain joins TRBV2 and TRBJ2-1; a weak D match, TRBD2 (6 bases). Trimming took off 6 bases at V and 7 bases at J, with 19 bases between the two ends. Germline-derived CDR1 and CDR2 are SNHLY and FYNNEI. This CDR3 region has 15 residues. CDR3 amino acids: CASRELLARSNEQFF. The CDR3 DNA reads TGTGCCAGCAGGGAGCTACTAGCCCGGTCGAATGAGCAGTTCTTC.

CDR3: CASSIRQGAMNTEAFF. DNA for the CDR3: TGTGCCAGCAGCATACGACAGGGGGCTATGAACACTGAAGCTTTCTTT. The J gene is TRBJ1-1, the V gene TRBV7-8; 10 bases fit TRBD1. The V gene end was trimmed by 5 bases and the J gene end by 0 bases; junction bases not matched to a gene: 6. The CDR3 extends over 16 amino acids. CDR1 and CDR2 from the germline V gene are SGHVS and FQNEAQ.